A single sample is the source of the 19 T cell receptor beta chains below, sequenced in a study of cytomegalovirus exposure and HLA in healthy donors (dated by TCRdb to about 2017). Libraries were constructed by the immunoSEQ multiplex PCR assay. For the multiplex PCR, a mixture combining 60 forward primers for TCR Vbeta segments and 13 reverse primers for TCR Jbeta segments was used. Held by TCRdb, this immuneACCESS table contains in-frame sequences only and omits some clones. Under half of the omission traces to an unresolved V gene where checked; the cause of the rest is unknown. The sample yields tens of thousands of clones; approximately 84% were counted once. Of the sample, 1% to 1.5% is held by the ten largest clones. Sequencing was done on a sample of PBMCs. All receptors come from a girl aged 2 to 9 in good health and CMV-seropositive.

The CDR3 region has the DNA TGTGCTACAAAGAGGGGGCAAGAGACCCAGTACTTC. As protein: CATKRGQETQYF. The J gene is TRBJ2-5, the V gene TRBV6-5; maybe TRBD1 (6 bases). Germline V gives CDR1 MNHEY, CDR2 SVGAGI. The CDR3 sequence is 12 residues long.

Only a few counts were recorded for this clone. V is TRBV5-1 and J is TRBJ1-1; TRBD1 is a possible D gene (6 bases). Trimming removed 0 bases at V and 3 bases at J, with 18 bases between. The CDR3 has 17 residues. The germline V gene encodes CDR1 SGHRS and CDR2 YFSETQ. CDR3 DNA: TGCGCCAGCAGCTTGGCCGGGACAATCCCTGGGGACACTGAAGCTTTCTTT. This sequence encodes CASSLAGTIPGDTEAFF.

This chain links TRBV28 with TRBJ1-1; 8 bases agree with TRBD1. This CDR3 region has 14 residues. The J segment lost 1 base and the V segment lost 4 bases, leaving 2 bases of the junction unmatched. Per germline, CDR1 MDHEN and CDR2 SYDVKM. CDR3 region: CASSSGQGNTEAFF. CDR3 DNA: TGTGCCAGCAGTTCCGGACAGGGGAACACTGAAGCTTTCTTT. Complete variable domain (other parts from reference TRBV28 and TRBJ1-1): DVKVTQSSRYLVKRTGEKVFLECVQDMDHENMFWYRQDPGLGLRLIYFSYDVKMKEKGDIPEGYSVSREKKERFSLILESASTNQTSMYLCASSSGQGNTEAFFGQGTRLTVV.

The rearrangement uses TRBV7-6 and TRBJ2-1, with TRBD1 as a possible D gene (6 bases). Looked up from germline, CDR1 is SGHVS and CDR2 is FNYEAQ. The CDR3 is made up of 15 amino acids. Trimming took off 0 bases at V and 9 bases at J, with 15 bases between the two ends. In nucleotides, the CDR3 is TGTGCCAGCAGCTTAGCCGAGACAGGATTAAGTGAGCAGTTCTTC. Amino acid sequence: CASSLAETGLSEQFF.

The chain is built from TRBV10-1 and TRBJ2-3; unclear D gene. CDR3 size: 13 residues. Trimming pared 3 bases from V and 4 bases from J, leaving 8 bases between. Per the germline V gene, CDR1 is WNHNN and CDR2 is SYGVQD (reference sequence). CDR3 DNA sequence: TGCGCCAGCAGTGACCAGATCCCAGATACGCAGTATTTT. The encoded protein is CASSDQIPDTQYF.

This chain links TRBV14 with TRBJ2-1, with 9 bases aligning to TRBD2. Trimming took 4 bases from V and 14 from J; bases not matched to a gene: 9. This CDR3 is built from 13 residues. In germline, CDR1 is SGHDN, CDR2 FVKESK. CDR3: CASSLSVAGGKFF. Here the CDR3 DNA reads TGTGCCAGCAGCCTTTCGGTTGCGGGAGGGAAGTTCTTC.

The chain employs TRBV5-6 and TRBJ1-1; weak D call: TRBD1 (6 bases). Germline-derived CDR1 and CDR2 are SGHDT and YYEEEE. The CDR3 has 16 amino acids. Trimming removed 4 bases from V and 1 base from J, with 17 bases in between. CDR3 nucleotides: TGTGCCAGCAGCCTCTTTCCAGGGGCAACGAACACTGAAGCTTTCTTT. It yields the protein CASSLFPGATNTEAFF.

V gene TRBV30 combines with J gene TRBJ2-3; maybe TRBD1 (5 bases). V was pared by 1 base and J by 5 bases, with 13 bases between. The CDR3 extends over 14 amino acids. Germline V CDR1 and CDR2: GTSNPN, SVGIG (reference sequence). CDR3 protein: CAWSGPETGDTQYF. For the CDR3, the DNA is TGTGCCTGGAGTGGCCCCGAAACAGGAGATACGCAGTATTTT.

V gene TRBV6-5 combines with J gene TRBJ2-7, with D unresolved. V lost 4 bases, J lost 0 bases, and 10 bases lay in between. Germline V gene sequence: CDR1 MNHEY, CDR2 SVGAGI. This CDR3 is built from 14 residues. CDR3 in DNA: TGTGCCAGCAGTTCTCCGCGACTCTCCTACGAGCAGTACTTC. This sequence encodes CASSSPRLSYEQYF.

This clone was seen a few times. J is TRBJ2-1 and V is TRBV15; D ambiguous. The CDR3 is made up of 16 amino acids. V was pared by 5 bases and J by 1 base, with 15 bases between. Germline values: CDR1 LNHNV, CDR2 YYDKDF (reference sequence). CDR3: CATSALLADSYNEQFF. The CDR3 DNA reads TGTGCCACCAGCGCCCTCCTGGCGGATTCCTACAATGAGCAGTTCTTC.

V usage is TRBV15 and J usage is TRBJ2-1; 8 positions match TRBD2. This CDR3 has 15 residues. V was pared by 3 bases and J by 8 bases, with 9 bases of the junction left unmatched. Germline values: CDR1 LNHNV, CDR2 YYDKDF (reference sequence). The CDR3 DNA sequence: TGTGCCACCAGCAGGCCCCGGAGCGGGAGCTATGAGCAGTTCTTC. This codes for CATSRPRSGSYEQFF. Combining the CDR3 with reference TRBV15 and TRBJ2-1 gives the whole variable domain DAMVIQNPRYQVTQFGKPVTLSCSQTLNHNVMYWYQQKSSQAPKLLFHYYDKDFNNEADTPDNFQSRRPNTSFCFLDIRSPGLGDTAMYLCATSRPRSGSYEQFFGPGTRLTVL.

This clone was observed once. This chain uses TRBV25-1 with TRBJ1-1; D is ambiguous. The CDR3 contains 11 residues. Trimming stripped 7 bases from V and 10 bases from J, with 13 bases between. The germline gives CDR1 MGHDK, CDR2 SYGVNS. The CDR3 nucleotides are TGTGCCAGCACGGACCAGGAGGGAGCTTTCTTT. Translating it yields CASTDQEGAFF.

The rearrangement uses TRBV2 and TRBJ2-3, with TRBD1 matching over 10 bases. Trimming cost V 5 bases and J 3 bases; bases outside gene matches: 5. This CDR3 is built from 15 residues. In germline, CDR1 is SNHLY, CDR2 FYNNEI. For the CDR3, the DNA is TGTGCCAGCAGTACCGGGACAGGGGAGACAGATACGCAGTATTTT. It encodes CASSTGTGETDTQYF.

In DNA, the CDR3 is TGCAGCGTTTCGGGGGAAAAACTGTTTTTT. Encoded protein: CSVSGEKLFF. This sequence joins TRBV29-1 and TRBJ1-4; the D is unclear. Trimming shortened V by 5 bases and J by 8 bases, and 6 bases separated the two germline ends. In germline, CDR1 is SQVTM, CDR2 ANQGSEA. The CDR3 spans 10 residues.

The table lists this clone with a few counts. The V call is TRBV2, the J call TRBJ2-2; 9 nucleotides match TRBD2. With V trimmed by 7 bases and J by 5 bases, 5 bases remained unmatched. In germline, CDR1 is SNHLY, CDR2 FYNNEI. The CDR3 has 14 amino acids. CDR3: CASTAGGGTGELFF. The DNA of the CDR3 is TGTGCCAGCACAGCGGGAGGTGGGACCGGGGAGCTGTTTTTT.

The CDR3 DNA reads TGCAGCGGTCTGTGGAGATCCAATGAGCAGTTCTTC. Protein product: CSGLWRSNEQFF. The chain is built from TRBV29-1 and TRBJ2-1; D call uncertain. CDR3 size: 12 residues. Germline CDR1 is SQVTM and CDR2 is ANQGSEA. The V and J ends lost 7 bases and 6 bases respectively, with 13 bases between them.

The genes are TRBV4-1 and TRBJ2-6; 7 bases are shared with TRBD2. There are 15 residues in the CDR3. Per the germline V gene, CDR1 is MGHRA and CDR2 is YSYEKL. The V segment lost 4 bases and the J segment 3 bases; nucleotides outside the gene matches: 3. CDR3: CASSPRGIGANVLTF. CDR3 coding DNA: TGCGCCAGCAGCCCGCGGGGGATTGGGGCCAACGTCCTGACTTTC.

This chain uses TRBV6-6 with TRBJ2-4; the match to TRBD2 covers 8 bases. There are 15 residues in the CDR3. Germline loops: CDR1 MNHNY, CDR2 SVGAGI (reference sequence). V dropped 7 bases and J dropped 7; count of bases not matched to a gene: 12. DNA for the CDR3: TGTGCCAGCACCTCCAGACGGGGGGGCAATAACATTCAGTACTTC. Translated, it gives CASTSRRGGNNIQYF.

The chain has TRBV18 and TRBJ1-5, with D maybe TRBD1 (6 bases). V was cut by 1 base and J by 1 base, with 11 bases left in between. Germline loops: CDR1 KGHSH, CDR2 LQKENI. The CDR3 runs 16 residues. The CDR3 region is CASSPRTVTSNQPQHF. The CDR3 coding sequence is TGTGCCAGCTCACCACGGACAGTTACCAGCAATCAGCCCCAGCATTTT. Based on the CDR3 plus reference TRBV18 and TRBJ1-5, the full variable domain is NAGVMQNPRHLVRRRGQEARLRCSPMKGHSHVYWYRQLPEEGLKFMVYLQKENIIDESGMPKERFSAEFPKEGPSILRIQQVVRGDSAAYFCASSPRTVTSNQPQHFGDGTRLSIL.